The 9 T cell receptor beta chains presented below share a single source sample, sequenced in a study of CD8+ T cells in alopecia areata. Sorting of pooled cutaneous lymph node cells used CD4, CD8alpha, NKG2D, NKG2ACE and other markers. It was cDNA, reverse transcribed from extracted RNA, that served as the sequencing template. The method was immunoSEQ multiplex PCR; TCRdb's version includes in-frame clones alone and lacks a portion of them. The record shows approximately 280,000 clones for this sample, with no singletons present. The sample consisted of CD4+ T cells sorted from a lymph node. Receptor source: a C3H/HeJ mouse with alopecia areata. The strain's MHC haplotype is H2-k.

Comments on this clone: Gene labels here are mouse ones. The CDR3 is cut off 4 residues early in the read; its end comes from the germline J gene. The genes are TRBV13-2 and TRBJ2-7; no reliable D call. The V and J ends lost 3 bases and 3 bases respectively, with 4 bases between them. In germline, CDR1 is NNHNN, CDR2 SYGAGS (reference sequence). The CDR3 sequence is 11 residues long. Incomplete CDR3 DNA: TGTGCCAGCGGTGTCAACTAT. As protein: CASGVNY. The whole CDR3 reads CASGVNYEQYF.

Note on this clone: Genes and germline are mouse. CDR3 DNA (partial): TGTGCCAGCAGCCCCACTGGGGGGGCCCCAGAA. Translation: CASSPTGGAPE. The whole CDR3 sequence reads CASSPTGGAPETLYF. The V and J genes are TRBV5 and TRBJ2-3; TRBD2 agrees at 11 bases. The read terminates 4 residues ahead of where the CDR3 ends, so the germline J gene completes it. The CDR3 sequence is 15 residues long. Germline V lookup: CDR1 LGHNA, CDR2 YNLKQL (reference sequence). Trimming cost V 4 bases and J 4 bases; bases outside gene matches: 4.

Regarding this clone: The genes are named according to mouse. The read ends 4 residues early relative to the CDR3; the germline J gene fills the gap. The chain combines TRBV13-3 with TRBJ2-1, with D maybe TRBD1 (6 bases). Trimming stripped 5 bases from V and 6 bases from J, with 6 bases between. This CDR3 comprises 11 residues. CDR1 and CDR2 from the germline V gene are NNHDY and SYVADS. The CDR3 sequence is CASRDSAEQFF. Incomplete CDR3 DNA: TGTGCCAGCAGGGACAGTGCT.

In its sample, this clone was seen a few times. The gene symbols are mouse symbols. The read terminates 4 residues ahead of where the CDR3 ends, so the germline J gene completes it. The chain couples TRBV13-1 to TRBJ2-7; TRBD1 agrees at 9 bases. The germline gives CDR1 NSHNY, CDR2 SYGAGN. V was pared by 3 bases and J by 0 bases, with 4 bases of the junction left unmatched. The CDR3 spans 15 residues. CDR3 DNA, as far as it was read: TGTGCCAGCAGTGCCCCGGGACAGGGCTCCTAT. It is translated as CASSAPGQGSY. In full, the CDR3 reads CASSAPGQGSYEQYF.

Comment on this clone: Gene names are mouse gene names. The read ends 4 residues shy of where the CDR3 ends; the end is completed using the germline J gene. Additional DNA sequences in this sample encode the identical CDR3. V is TRBV13-3 and J is TRBJ2-1, with D perhaps TRBD1 (6 bases). Germline CDR1 NNHDY, CDR2 SYVADS. The CDR3 length is 14 residues. V gave up 2 bases and J gave up 4 bases, with 10 bases separating them. Partial CDR3 DNA: TGTGCCAGCAGTGACCAGGGGAGGTATGCT. The encoded protein is CASSDQGRYA. The whole CDR3 protein reads CASSDQGRYAEQFF.

Points on this clone: Mouse gene names apply. The read ends 4 residues shy of where the CDR3 ends; the end is completed using the germline J gene. The sample carries other DNA sequences with the same CDR3. V usage is TRBV1 and J usage is TRBJ2-7; 10 bases match TRBD1. Germline lookup yields CDR1 NSQYPW and CDR2 LRSPGD (reference sequence). With 6 bases clipped from V and 0 bases from J, the junction kept 2 bases outside the gene matches. This CDR3 region has 14 residues. Partial CDR3 DNA: TGCACCTGCAGCGGGACAGGGGCCTCCTAT. As protein: CTCSGTGASY. The full CDR3 reads CTCSGTGASYEQYF. The full variable domain, in which reference TRBV1 and TRBJ2-7 provide the parts outside the CDR3, is VTLLEQNPRWRLVPRGQAVNLRCILKNSQYPWMSWYQQDLQKQLQWLFTLRSPGDKEVKSLPGADYLATRVTDTELRLQVANMSQGRTLYCTCSGTGASYEQYFGPGTRLTVL.

Comment on this clone: Mouse names are used for the genes. The CDR3 goes on 3 residues after the read ends, and that part is filled in from the germline J gene. The V gene is TRBV13-3, the J gene TRBJ1-6; D ambiguous. TRBJ1-6 is flagged as an ORF with uncertain function. CDR1 is NNHDY and CDR2 is SYVADS in the germline V gene. V was pared by 2 bases and J by 3 bases, with 9 bases between. This CDR3 has 15 amino acids. The DNA read from the CDR3 is TGTGCCAGCAGTGACCGCCAGCTCTATAATTCGCCC. Its protein product is CASSDRQLYNSP. The full CDR3 sequence reads CASSDRQLYNSPLYF.

This clone was detected a few times. The genes are named according to mouse. The read ends 4 residues early relative to the CDR3; the germline J gene fills the gap. Additional DNA sequences in this sample encode the identical CDR3. This chain links TRBV13-3 with TRBJ2-1; the match to TRBD2 covers 9 bases. CDR3 length: 13 amino acids. Germline V gives CDR1 NNHDY, CDR2 SYVADS. The sequenced part of the CDR3 DNA is TGTGCCAGCAGTGATACTGGGGGGACT. Translation gives CASSDTGGT. The complete CDR3 reads CASSDTGGTEQFF.

For this clone: Genes and germline come from the mouse. The CDR3 is cut off 3 residues early in the read; its end comes from the germline J gene. The chain has TRBV13-3 and TRBJ1-3; possible D gene TRBD1, 5 bases. The CDR3 is 14 residues long. The ends were cut back, 2 bases at V and 0 bases at J, with 6 bases in the middle. Looked up from germline, CDR1 is NNHDY and CDR2 is SYVADS. CDR3: CASSEGGSGNTLYF. CDR3 DNA (partial): TGTGCCAGCAGTGAGGGGGGTTCTGGAAATACG.